This TCR beta chain is from a study of CD8+ T cells in alopecia areata. Findings and caveats of the study: Across lesional scalp, and particularly alopecia totalis/universalis, clonality surpassed that of normal scalp.

This CDR3 spans 19 amino acids. Germline V gene lookup returns CDR1 MNHEY and CDR2 SMNVEV (reference sequence). Trimming stripped 6 bases from V and 3 bases from J, with 30 bases between. As the sequencing template, cDNA was produced by extracting RNA and reverse transcribing it. Clones were sequenced by immunoSEQ multiplex PCR, and TCRdb holds only the in-frame ones, with some missing. The sample consists of around 290,000 clones, about three fifths of them appearing once. Treatment described: oral pan-JAK inhibitor, 5-10 mg twice daily. The authors sorted CD4+ and CD8+ T cells from PBMCs. As regards this clone: Its specificity is unknown.

The chain joins TRBV27 to TRBJ2-7; either TRBD1 or TRBD2 may fit D (5 bases each). The sequence derives from a human donor with alopecia areata. Sequences were derived from CD4+ T cells sorted from blood, sampled at week 24, from a patient treated with tofacitinib. The CDR3 DNA sequence: TGTGCCAGCAGAATTTCCCGGGGCCAAACCACCAGCCCCCTCTACGAGCAGTACTTC. This translates into CASRISRGQTTSPLYEQYF.